This T cell receptor (beta chain) was recorded in a study of shared clonotypes between healthy human individuals. Study details: There were three CD4 naive, three CD4 memory, two CD8 naive and one CD8 memory plates per donor.

The CDR3 is made up of 14 amino acids. Trimming took 5 bases from V and 2 from J, leaving 13 bases between them. Germline CDR1 reads SGHVS; CDR2 reads FQNEAQ. The study, taken as a whole, reports: Clonotype sharing across a handful of donors was observed for around 5.1% of naive CD4 clonotypes.

CD45RO-negative CD8 cells positively selected for CCR7 made up the naive population, which excluded terminally differentiated effector memory CD45RA+ cells. The assay was immunoSEQ multiplex PCR, and TCRdb's table has in-frame clones only and misses some. Of some 2.1 million clones detected, roughly 95% appear once; the ten largest clones hold approximately 1.7%. This clone has just one count. The antigen is unknown. V and J are TRBV7-8 and TRBJ2-7, with D unresolved. The sequenced sample was naive CD8+ T cells from PBMCs. The origin of this receptor is a man aged 18 to 30 in good health. Some clones in this sample may be carry-over from other donors' samples. The CDR3 region has the DNA TGTGCCAGCAGCCCCCACCCTAACCCCTACGAGCAGTACTTC. Its translation: CASSPHPNPYEQYF.